The next 30 T cell receptor beta chains were all read from a single sample in a study of CD8 T cells in ankylosing spondylitis. Each CDR3 protein is one row after TCRdb ran MiXCR on the 5' RACE reads. In the table there are about 90,000 distinct CDR3 sequences, approximately 8.9% of which are singletons. The study, taken as a whole, reports: Made up of about eight highly homologous variants, a TCR beta motif appeared characteristic of ankylosing spondylitis blood.

No cognate antigen is known for these TCRs. The sample was blood, either unsorted or a sorted T cell fraction (not recorded which). The origin of the receptors is a male donor with ankylosing spondylitis.

This clonotype has at least ten counts. The genes are TRBV12-3 or TRBV12-4 and TRBJ2-7, with D perhaps being TRBD1 or TRBD2 (5 bases each). CDR3 length: 12 residues. V was pared by 3 bases and J by 2 bases, with 5 bases between. The CDR3 region has the DNA TGTGCCAGCAGTTTGGGGGCCTACGAGCAGTACTTC. Translated: CASSLGAYEQYF.

This clonotype was observed a handful of times. The rearrangement joins TRBV6-6 to TRBJ1-1, with no clear D. The CDR3 spans 11 residues. Germline loops: CDR1 MNHNY, CDR2 SVGAGI (reference sequence). Between the trimmed V and J ends, which lost 10 bases and 4 bases, there was a span of 10 bases. For the CDR3, the DNA is TGTGCCACCGGGGAGGCCACTGAAGCTTTCTTT. Encoded protein: CATGEATEAFF.

The chain links TRBV6-2 or TRBV6-3 to TRBJ2-6, with unresolved D. The CDR3 is made up of 20 amino acids. Germline values: CDR1 MNHEY, CDR2 SVGEGT. V was trimmed by 7 bases and J by 0 bases, leaving 25 bases between them. The CDR3 coding sequence is TGTGCCAGCACCCCCCGACGGATTGGCGACCCATCCTCTGGGGCCAACGTCCTGACTTTC. This gives the protein CASTPRRIGDPSSGANVLTF.

The gene calls are TRBV2 and TRBJ2-1; 14 bases agree with TRBD2. This CDR3 contains 16 residues. Germline V lookup: CDR1 SNHLY, CDR2 FYNNEI. The V gene end was trimmed by 7 bases and the J gene end by 7 bases; junction bases not matched to a gene: 9. As DNA, the CDR3 is TGTGCCAGCACGCGACTAGCGGGAGGGCCGTATAATGAGCAGTTCTTC. Translated, it gives CASTRLAGGPYNEQFF.

This clonotype was counted at least ten times. This chain links TRBV24-1 with TRBJ2-1; TRBD2 might be the D (5 bases). Germline V lookup: CDR1 KGHDR, CDR2 SFDVKD. The CDR3 spans 13 residues. V was clipped by 4 bases and J by 10 bases, with 13 bases between them. CDR3 in DNA: TGTGCCACCAGTGAAACCCTAGCCGGGGAGCAGTTCTTC. Translated, it gives CATSETLAGEQFF.

This clonotype has a handful of counts. V gene TRBV24-1 combines with J gene TRBJ2-2, with D possibly being TRBD1 (5 bases). Trimming removed 5 bases at V and 1 base at J, with 10 bases between. CDR3 size: 15 residues. Germline V gives CDR1 KGHDR, CDR2 SFDVKD. CDR3 in amino acids: CATSVQTENTGELFF. The DNA for the CDR3 is TGTGCCACCAGTGTTCAGACAGAGAACACCGGGGAGCTGTTTTTT.

This clonotype was observed a few times. DNA for the CDR3: TGCGCCAGCAGCCCGTACCACCCCGGGCCTTACCAAGAGACCCAGTACTTC. This encodes CASSPYHPGPYQETQYF. This sequence joins TRBV5-1 and TRBJ2-5; the D is unclear. V was shortened by 4 bases and J by 0 bases, with 19 bases between the two germline ends. In germline, CDR1 is SGHRS, CDR2 YFSETQ. The CDR3 has 17 residues.

A few counts support this clonotype. The chain recombines TRBV6-5 with TRBJ2-2, with 8 bases lining up with TRBD2. Germline values: CDR1 MNHEY, CDR2 SVGAGI. This CDR3 has 17 amino acids. Trimming at V came to 0 bases and at J to 5 bases, leaving 8 bases not matched to a gene. The CDR3 is CASSYSRSGSRTGELFF. The CDR3 DNA reads TGTGCCAGCAGTTACTCACGCAGCGGGAGTCGTACCGGGGAGCTGTTTTTT.

At least ten counts were recorded for this clonotype. The gene calls are TRBV19 and TRBJ2-2, with 9 nucleotides matching TRBD2. The germline V gene has CDR1 LNHDA and CDR2 SQIVND (reference sequence). Trimming removed 5 bases from V and 4 bases from J; junction bases left unmatched: 8. The length of the CDR3 is 16 residues. Written as DNA, the CDR3 is TGTGCCAGTAGTTTAATAGCGGGAGAGTTCACCGGGGAGCTGTTTTTT. Amino acid sequence: CASSLIAGEFTGELFF.

The rearrangement joins TRBV12-3 or TRBV12-4 to TRBJ2-7; 9 bases match TRBD1. After removal of 6 bases from V and 4 bases from J, the junction contained 7 bases not matched to a gene. The CDR3 loop spans 14 amino acids. The CDR3 spells CASRDGTGTYEQYF. The CDR3 nucleotides are TGTGCCAGCAGGGACGGGACAGGGACATACGAGCAGTACTTC.

The chain's CDR3 is CSGRTGTMNTEAFF. CDR3 bases: TGCAGCGGACGGACGGGAACTATGAACACTGAAGCTTTCTTT. The J gene is TRBJ1-1, the V gene TRBV29-1; D is unclear. CDR3 length: 14 residues. V was trimmed by 7 bases and J by 0 bases, leaving 15 bases between them. Germline CDR1 and CDR2: SQVTM and ANQGSEA.

This clonotype was seen ten or more times. The chain joins TRBV12-3 or TRBV12-4 to TRBJ2-4; D may be TRBD1 (5 bases). The CDR3 covers 16 residues. V lost 5 bases, J lost 0 bases, and 14 bases lay in between. In nucleotides, the CDR3 is TGTGCCAGCAGTACCGACAGCGTAGCAGCCAAAAACATTCAGTACTTC. Its translation is CASSTDSVAAKNIQYF.

V and J are TRBV10-2 and TRBJ2-1; D call uncertain. The germline V gene encodes CDR1 WSHSY and CDR2 SAAADI. Trimming pared 2 bases from V and 10 bases from J, leaving 9 bases between. The CDR3 spans 12 residues. In DNA form, the CDR3 reads TGCGCCAGCAGTGAGCTTGAGCCCGAGCAGTTCTTC. This translates into CASSELEPEQFF.

This chain connects TRBV27 to TRBJ2-5; 7 bases are a match to TRBD1. CDR1 is MNHEY and CDR2 is SMNVEV in the germline V gene (reference sequence). This CDR3 comprises 14 residues. Trimming at V came to 4 bases and at J to 1 base, leaving 3 bases not matched to a gene. CDR3 in amino acids: CASSSWDSQETQYF. CDR3 in DNA: TGTGCCAGCAGTTCATGGGACAGCCAAGAGACCCAGTACTTC.

This clonotype was seen repeatedly, ten times or more. The chain uses TRBV15 and TRBJ2-1, with D maybe TRBD1 (6 bases). Germline V gives CDR1 LNHNV, CDR2 YYDKDF (reference sequence). V shed 1 base and J shed 7 bases, with 14 bases lying between them. The CDR3 sequence is 15 residues long. CDR3 region: CATSRAADSPNEQFF. DNA of the CDR3: TGTGCCACCAGCAGAGCCGCGGACAGTCCTAATGAGCAGTTCTTC.

This clonotype turned up a few times. CDR3 DNA: TGTGCCAGCAGCTTACCACAGTCATACGAGCAGTACTTC. Protein: CASSLPQSYEQYF. The genes are TRBV11-2 and TRBJ2-7; D not certain. Between the trimmed V and J ends, which lost 2 bases and 4 bases, there was a span of 9 bases. In germline, CDR1 is SGHAT, CDR2 FQNNGV. The CDR3 runs 13 residues.

This clonotype was picked up a small number of times. V and J are TRBV7-9 and TRBJ2-2; tentatively, D is TRBD1 or TRBD2 (5 bases each). The germline V and J ends were trimmed by 7 bases and 7 bases, with 10 bases remaining between them. CDR1 is SEHNR, CDR2 FQNEAQ, per germline (reference sequence). The CDR3 runs 12 residues. The CDR3 region is CASKRGSGELFF. The CDR3 nucleotides read TGTGCCAGCAAACGGGGCAGCGGGGAGCTGTTTTTT.

This clonotype was picked up a small number of times. The chain recombines TRBV5-1 with TRBJ2-3, with D perhaps matching TRBD2 (5 bases). Per germline, CDR1 SGHRS and CDR2 YFSETQ. The CDR3 is 16 amino acids. The germline V and J ends were trimmed by 4 bases and 6 bases, with 21 bases remaining between them. In nucleotides, the CDR3 is TGCGCCAGCAGCCCGGAGCGCGGTGGAAGAGGGGATACGCAGTATTTT. Its protein product is CASSPERGGRGDTQYF.

The chain carries TRBV6-1 and TRBJ2-7, with D maybe TRBD1 (5 bases). V dropped 1 base and J dropped 2 bases, with 12 bases sitting between them. Germline lookup yields CDR1 MNHNS and CDR2 SASEGT. This CDR3 contains 15 residues. This CDR3 reads CASSEGGHPAYEQYF. Here the CDR3 DNA reads TGTGCCAGCAGTGAAGGAGGACACCCGGCCTACGAGCAGTACTTC.

This clonotype was counted at least ten times. The V gene is TRBV5-1, the J gene TRBJ2-1, with 7 bases matching TRBD1. The CDR3 spans 13 residues. V lost 3 bases and J lost 8; bases outside the gene matches: 5. Germline loops: CDR1 SGHRS, CDR2 YFSETQ. CDR3 amino acids: CASSSTGAHEQFF. Written as DNA, the CDR3 is TGCGCCAGCAGCTCCACAGGGGCCCATGAGCAGTTCTTC.

The chain joins TRBV27 to TRBJ2-7; 14 bases are shared with TRBD2. Germline CDR1 is MNHEY and CDR2 is SMNVEV (reference sequence). Trimming removed 6 bases from V and 6 bases from J; junction bases left unmatched: 10. The length of the CDR3 is 16 residues. CDR3 nucleotides: TGTGCCAGCAGCCTCGGGACTAGCGGGAGAGTAGGCGAGCAGTACTTC. This codes for CASSLGTSGRVGEQYF.

This clonotype was recorded at least ten times. The gene calls are TRBV5-1 and TRBJ2-7, with D possibly matching TRBD2 (5 bases). The CDR3 is 15 residues long. CDR1 and CDR2 (germline): SGHRS, YFSETQ. V lost 4 bases and J lost 4, with 18 bases in between. The CDR3 is CASSPSGERLYEQYV. The CDR3 DNA reads TGCGCCAGCAGCCCCTCCGGAGAGAGACTATACGAGCAGTACGTC.

The genes are TRBV7-9 and TRBJ2-2; D is unresolved. Trimming took 0 bases from V and 1 from J, leaving 9 bases between them. Germline assignment: CDR1 SEHNR and CDR2 FQNEAQ (reference sequence). The CDR3 sequence is 16 residues long. In nucleotides, the CDR3 is TGTGCCAGCAGCTTAGCGGGGTTACTGAACACCGGGGAGCTGTTTTTT. Translating it yields CASSLAGLLNTGELFF.

This clonotype showed up many times. The chain is built from TRBV6-5 and TRBJ1-1; D is uncertain. Trimming cost V 2 bases and J 7 bases, with 5 bases left between them. The germline V gene has CDR1 MNHEY and CDR2 SVGAGI. This CDR3 contains 11 residues. CDR3 sequence reads: CASSYGGEAFF. The CDR3, as DNA: TGTGCCAGCAGTTACGGTGGTGAAGCTTTCTTT.

The rearrangement links TRBV2 to TRBJ2-5, with TRBD1 identical over 7 bases. V shed 1 base, J shed 7 bases, and the junction held 6 bases outside the gene matches. The CDR3 contains 14 residues. Per germline, CDR1 SNHLY and CDR2 FYNNEI. The CDR3 DNA sequence: TGTGCCAGCAGTGAAGGACAGGGAGTTGTGACCCAGTACTTC. Translating it yields CASSEGQGVVTQYF.

This clonotype was seen only a few times. The chain carries TRBV2 and TRBJ1-5, with D unresolved. Germline CDR1 and CDR2: SNHLY and FYNNEI. The CDR3 loop spans 12 amino acids. V was trimmed by 7 bases and J by 5 bases, leaving 9 bases between them. CDR3 in amino acids: CASNTKDQPQHF. CDR3 nucleotide sequence: TGTGCCAGCAATACGAAGGATCAGCCCCAGCATTTT.

This clonotype has a count of ten or more. The chain recombines TRBV7-9 with TRBJ1-5, with no clear D. CDR3 length equals 14 residues. V dropped 1 base and J dropped 2 bases, with 6 bases sitting between them. The V gene's germline CDR1 is SEHNR and CDR2 FQNEAQ (reference sequence). CDR3 residues: CASSLVSGNQPQHF. The CDR3 DNA is TGTGCCAGCAGCTTAGTGTCTGGCAATCAGCCCCAGCATTTT.

This clonotype was detected many times. The chain combines TRBV27 with TRBJ2-5, with 11 bases lining up with TRBD2. Per the germline V gene, CDR1 is MNHEY and CDR2 is SMNVEV (reference sequence). Trimming cost V 5 bases and J 3 bases; bases outside gene matches: 5. The CDR3 is 15 amino acids. The CDR3 DNA reads TGTGCCAGCAGTCCTGGGACTAGCGGAAAAGAGACCCAGTACTTC. It specifies CASSPGTSGKETQYF.

This clonotype was seen a few times. The chain carries TRBV2 and TRBJ2-7, with unresolved D. V was shortened by 6 bases and J by 2 bases, with 11 bases between the two germline ends. Germline CDR1 is SNHLY and CDR2 is FYNNEI. The CDR3 is made up of 13 amino acids. The CDR3 bases are TGTGCCAGCAGATCCCAGGTTCCCTACGAGCAGTACGTC. Protein sequence: CASRSQVPYEQYV.

The chain couples TRBV11-2 to TRBJ1-5, with 8 nucleotides matching TRBD1. This CDR3 has 14 amino acids. The V gene's germline CDR1 is SGHAT and CDR2 FQNNGV. V shed 1 base and J 7 bases; nucleotides not matched to a gene: 3. This chain's CDR3 is CASSLAQGAQPQHF. The DNA for the CDR3 is TGTGCCAGCAGCTTAGCTCAGGGGGCCCAGCCCCAGCATTTT.